The sequence of this T cell receptor (beta chain) was determined in a study of cytomegalovirus exposure and HLA in healthy donors (dated by TCRdb to the late 2010s). Context from the whole study: An earlier analysis of approximately 640 of the donors reported approximately 300 Gb of sequence data and some 120 million unique TCR beta sequences from around 200 million T cells. An early release that covered approximately 600 HLA-typed donors contained 250 to 350 gigabases of sequencing data and tens of millions of unique TCR sequences. Of the approximately 400 genotyped donors, about 80% fell in the genetic ancestry cluster associated with self-reported Caucasian donors. The study was designed to test whether signatures of past pathogen exposure could be identified by cataloging public T cell receptors. The T cell repertoires of around 730 subjects were profiled by immunosequencing and related to cytomegalovirus serostatus. A separate validation cohort of roughly 130 different subjects was used in addition to the roughly 720-subject first cohort. The study combined high-throughput TCR immunosequencing, statistical association of individual TCRs with disease status, and machine learning to predict cytomegalovirus infection status. To study patterns of TCR occurrence, a later analysis re-analyzed previously published TCR beta repertoires from several hundred donors and added high-resolution HLA genotyping. Rather than drawing on any new phenotypic data, the later analysis identified candidate immune exposures from TCR beta sequences and the way those sequences occurred across donors. To decide whether each TCR beta V gene segment behaved as functional or pseudogenic, an earlier analysis of 587 of the donors relied on high-throughput TCR beta sequencing. Donor age, sex, ethnicity and CMV serostatus were collected together with the repertoire data. Genome-wide SNP genotypes for about 65% of the 666 donors were used in a later genetic analysis, which treated that subset as a discovery cohort. All discovery cohort repertoires had been generated on a single sequencing platform. Class I and class II HLA loci were covered by the typing at four-digit resolution. Typing coverage varied by locus: about 620-630 donors for A, B, C, DRB1 and DQB1; under 550 for DQA1; about 570 for DPA1; some 470 for DPB1. Roughly five DR-DQ haplotypes were treated as single units for association and clustering because of strong linkage in the cohort. On average, roughly 240,000 unique TCR beta nucleotide sequences were sequenced per donor among several hundred genotyped donors of the cohort, with roughly 18% of those sequences being non-productive.

Libraries were constructed by the immunoSEQ multiplex PCR assay. For the multiplex PCR, a mixture combining 60 forward primers for TCR Vbeta segments and 13 reverse primers for TCR Jbeta segments was used. The CDR3 region of rearranged TCR beta genes was amplified from genomic DNA with a multiplex PCR assay. The Illumina HiSeq System was used to sequence the amplified TCR beta libraries as 87-base-pair reads. Under the source paper's analysis protocol: A later analysis counted tens of millions of unique TCR beta chains across the 650 to 800 repertoires, and approximately 11 million of these chains were shared by at least two donors. A nearest-neighbor algorithm error-corrected the raw reads and collapsed the reads into unique sequences, merging closely related sequences to remove PCR and sequencing errors. V, D and J gene segments were assigned by aligning CDR3 sequences to IMGT reference sequences. For a sequence to be retained, a match of at least six nucleotides was required to both a V gene segment and a J gene segment. A rearrangement was called productive if the CDR3 had no stop codons and remained in frame with V and J, and every other rearrangement was called non-productive. Following IMGT convention, CDR3 was defined as the stretch from the second conserved V-encoded cysteine up to the conserved J-encoded phenylalanine. The earlier analysis of more than 450 of the donors excluded sequences that lacked an unambiguous match to a single V gene segment. In an earlier analysis of 587 of the donors, a V segment was called functional when productive rearrangements were above 56.7%, and segregating when the standard deviation between donors exceeded 5%. A statistical classification framework was built for diagnosing cytomegalovirus status from the catalog of TCR beta chain sequences. In a later analysis, TCR nucleotide sequences were compared against IMGT/GENE-DB human TR gene sequences so that V and J genes could be assigned. In a later analysis, CDR3 sequences and most-parsimonious VDJ recombination scenarios were assigned using the TCRdist pipeline. In a later analysis, every TCR beta chain was defined by the combination of its CDR3 amino acid sequence and its V-gene family, and reads without a unique V-gene family were dropped. A later analysis removed 500 to 600 highly shared, low-generation-probability nucleotide sequences to deal with suspected cross-contamination and a sequencing artifact. A later analysis calculated a clonal expansion index for each public chain from normalized within-repertoire ranks of inferred template counts. In a later analysis, generation probabilities were computed with a VDJ recombination model fitted to out-of-frame rearrangements, and the resulting probabilities were checked against IGoR. In a later analysis, TCR-TCR, TCR-HLA and TCR-CMV co-occurrence was scored with hypergeometric tests, and a repertoire-size bias correction was applied to TCR pairs. False discovery rates were estimated in a later analysis by permuting HLA or CMV assignments 20 times. In a later analysis, co-occurring TCRs were grouped using DBSCAN, and TCRdist sequence similarity was added for clustering within HLA-allele-positive subsets. For co-occurrence clustering, repertoires with fewer than 30,000 or more than 120,000 public chains were excluded, along with five or six repertoires with anomalous nucleotide sharing. Sourced from immuneACCESS, this table was stored by TCRdb with only in-frame sequences that have V and J called. A share of the clones is absent; for the studies checked, an unresolved V gene accounts for under half, and the remainder has no known explanation. V, J and clone size reflect that table, while D and trimming were determined from the DNA. The sample records 90,000 to 130,000 clones, roughly two thirds of which are singletons. The top ten clones comprise 2% to 2.5% of the sample.

Here is what the overall study found, with its caveats: According to a later genetic analysis, donors in an Asian-associated ancestry cluster had fewer N-insertions in productive TCRs than the approximately 670-donor mean. A total of 164 TCR beta chains were listed by the study as associated with cytomegalovirus. In an earlier analysis of some 550 of the donors, most TCR beta V segments were observed in productive rearrangements about 87% or about 30% of the time, broadly matching IMGT annotations. In a later analysis, HLA-associated TCR beta chains were found to be more clonally expanded and to have lower generation probabilities than equally common non-associated chains. A later analysis associated 17,000 or so TCR beta sequences with specific HLA alleles at a false discovery rate of 0.05. A group of highly shared sequence variants was considered likely to be a technical artifact of the sequencing pipeline. Approximately 18 rarely observed V segments, including chromosome 9 orphons, were excluded from the earlier analysis of approximately 500 of the donors because counts were too low. While some public TCRs were present in many individuals, most TCR sequences turned up only very rarely across donors. Strong co-occurrence of HLA alleles, especially DR and DQ, made assigning TCR associations to individual alleles difficult. The cohort was sequenced for TCR beta chains only, and without alpha or paired-chain data the features that could be detected were limited. Most CMV-associated TCR beta chains appeared to be HLA-restricted in a later analysis, and the HLA associations seemed to be driven largely by CMV exposure. Cytomegalovirus status was reported to be diagnosed by the classifier with high specificity and sensitivity in both the original and validation cohorts. In vitro tests confirmed that a few of the cytomegalovirus-associated TCR beta chains recognize cytomegalovirus antigens. A further reported finding was that TCR beta sequences accurately predicted the HLA-A and HLA-B alleles for most subjects in the first cohort. For the cohort, immune exposure information was limited to CMV serostatus. Correlated functional status among segregating V segments might be attributable to linkage disequilibrium, but an unknown experimental factor could not be ruled out. Some IMGT-functional V segments, including TRBV6-2 and TRBV6-3, could not be told apart with the 87-base-pair reads, so those segments were excluded. The authors suggested that the approach could potentially be generalized to other disease states and immunological phenotypes. Roughly uniform sequencing depth across donors was assumed in presence/absence analyses, although this assumption may not hold. According to a later analysis, parvovirus B19, influenza, CMV and Epstein-Barr virus appeared linked to several top co-occurrence clusters. In a later genetic analysis, a missense DCLRE1C variant was associated with V-gene and J-gene trimming of TCR beta chains, and the association was replicated in an independent cohort. According to a later analysis, TCR association rates differed among HLA loci, with DRB1 alleles showing the most associated TCRs and HLA-C alleles showing the fewest. Because HLA typing was unavailable for some donors at each locus, only the typed subset was used in association tests.

As for this clone: What antigen it recognizes has not been identified. No quality values exist for individual bases; no much larger clone is one base distant.

The CDR3 measures 15 amino acids from cysteine to phenylalanine. Only the CDR3 DNA stays, 45 bases, in frame from base 1. Unmatched junction bases come to 5, with V trimmed by 5 bases and J by 3 bases. The CDR1 and CDR2 encoded by the germline V gene are LGHNA and YSLEER. The cohort was made up of hundreds of healthy bone marrow donors. Cohort members were all nominally healthy when sampled, although unrecorded immune exposures were likely present. The donor tested CMV seronegative, placing the donor among the 350 to 400 seronegative members of the cohort. Every donor gave a peripheral blood sample, and the peripheral blood mononuclear cells from that sample were used for TCR beta sequencing. Genomic DNA was extracted from the blood cell samples with the Qiagen DNeasy Blood Extraction Kit.

Rearrangement joined TRBV4-3 to TRBJ1-4; 8 central nucleotides agree with TRBD1. The source is a woman in her 30s in good health and CMV-seronegative. The sequencing input was PBMCs. The CDR3 region: CASSDRGLANEKLFF. The DNA is TGCGCCAGCAGCGACAGGGGTTTAGCTAATGAAAAACTGTTTTTT.